This passage covers 15 T cell receptor beta chains from one sample sequenced in a study of T cells in Graves' hyperthyroidism and ophthalmopathy. Amplification targeted TCR beta CDR3 regions from RNA transcripts. The HTBI primer set drove a first-round RT-PCR of the TCR CDR3. TCRdb reanalysed the multiplex PCR reads using MiXCR and keeps one entry per CDR3 protein. Of 600,000 to 800,000 distinct CDR3 sequences listed, about a third were seen once; the top ten hold more than 25%. Sample: blood. These receptors were taken from a woman between 40 and 55 years old with Graves' hyperthyroidism.

The chain uses TRBV15 and TRBJ2-7; unclear D gene. This CDR3 is built from 14 residues. Trimming cost V 3 bases and J 6 bases, with 15 bases left between them. Germline-derived CDR1 and CDR2 are LNHNV and YYDKDF (reference sequence). CDR3 DNA: TGTGCCACCAGCAGTGAGCCAGTCGGTTTCGAGCAGTACTTC. This translates into CATSSEPVGFEQYF.

This clonotype came up a few times. One end of the junction varies from germline; a read error may be responsible. The chain recombines TRBV24-1 with TRBJ1-5, with 12 positions matching TRBD1. Germline values: CDR1 KGHDR, CDR2 SFDVKD. This CDR3 is 14 amino acids long. The CDR3 nucleotides are TGTGCCAGCAGTCCGGGGACAGGGGGCCTGCCCCAGCATTTT. This sequence encodes CASSPGTGGLPQHF.

This clonotype was detected many times. The chain combines TRBV7-9 with TRBJ1-2; D call uncertain. The V gene's germline CDR1 is SEHNR and CDR2 FQNEAQ (reference sequence). The CDR3 is 12 amino acids. V was clipped by 0 bases and J by 5 bases, with 4 bases between them. The CDR3 is CASSLAQYGYTF. Here the CDR3 DNA reads TGTGCCAGCAGCTTAGCGCAGTATGGCTACACCTTC. Filled out from reference TRBV7-9 and TRBJ1-2, the complete variable domain reads DTGVSQNPRHKITKRGQNVTFRCDPISEHNRLYWYRQTLGQGPEFLTYFQNEAQLEKSRLLSDRFSAERPKGSFSTLEIQRTEQGDSAMYLCASSLAQYGYTFGSGTRLTVV.

This chain joins TRBV29-1 and TRBJ1-2, with D perhaps matching TRBD1 (5 bases). Trimming removed 3 bases from V and 7 bases from J, with 27 bases in between. CDR1 SQVTM and CDR2 ANQGSEA come from the germline V gene. The CDR3 contains 17 residues. CDR3 sequence: CSVDPHRGRVPSGGYTF. The CDR3 coding sequence is TGCAGCGTTGACCCCCACCGGGGGAGGGTCCCATCGGGTGGCTACACCTTC. The complete variable domain, with remaining parts taken from reference TRBV29-1 and TRBJ1-2, reads SAVISQKPSRDICQRGTSLTIQCQVDSQVTMMFWYRQQPGQSLTLIATANQGSEATYESGFVIDKFPISRPNLTFSTLTVSNMSPEDSSIYLCSVDPHRGRVPSGGYTFGSGTRLTVV.

This clonotype was picked up many times. V and J are TRBV7-2 and TRBJ2-5; TRBD2 agrees at 9 bases. The germline V gene encodes CDR1 SGHTA and CDR2 FQGNSA. The length of the CDR3 is 16 residues. V lost 5 bases and J lost 6; bases outside the gene matches: 13. CDR3 bases: TGTGCCAGCAGCCGATCATCTAGCGGGGTCGTGAAGACCCAGTACTTC. This gives the protein CASSRSSSGVVKTQYF.

This clonotype was seen a few times. This chain links TRBV6-5 with TRBJ2-5; D unresolved. Per the germline V gene, CDR1 is MNHEY and CDR2 is SVGAGI. V was pared by 4 bases and J by 2 bases, with 17 bases between. The CDR3 consists of 16 residues. The chain's CDR3 is CASSLSSGRRQETQYF. CDR3 nucleotides: TGTGCCAGCAGTTTATCCTCGGGCAGGAGACAAGAGACCCAGTACTTC.

This clonotype was seen repeatedly, ten times or more. The chain is built from TRBV12-3 or TRBV12-4 and TRBJ1-1, with D possibly TRBD1 on 6 matching bases. Trimming left V 6 bases short and J 6 bases short, with 23 bases between. The CDR3 totals 16 residues. The CDR3 coding sequence is TGTGCCAGCAGGACGATCATGGGGACATCTGTCGCTGAAGCTTTCTTT. Its translation: CASRTIMGTSVAEAFF.

The chain joins TRBV5-5 to TRBJ1-4, with TRBD1 identical over 10 bases. Unmatched junction bases numbered 5, after V lost 3 bases and J lost 6 bases. In germline, CDR1 is SGHKS, CDR2 YYEKEE (reference sequence). This CDR3 contains 15 residues. The CDR3 region has the DNA TGTGCCAGCAGCTCGACAGGGGGCTCTTATGAAAAACTGTTTTTT. This codes for CASSSTGGSYEKLFF.

J is TRBJ2-7 and V is TRBV10-3; the D gene could be TRBD1 or TRBD2 (5 bases each). The J call may be faulty, since TRBJ2-1 better matches the DNA end. Germline lookup yields CDR1 ENHRY and CDR2 SYGVKD. CDR3 length equals 14 residues. In DNA, the CDR3 is TGTGCCATCAGTGAGGGGGGTACTAACAATGAGCAGTTCTTC. Translated: CAISEGGTNNEQFF.

At least ten counts were recorded for this clonotype. The chain recombines TRBV7-2 with TRBJ1-6, with 7 bases matching TRBD1. This CDR3 is built from 12 residues. V gave up 5 bases and J gave up 15 bases; unmatched junction bases: 7. CDR1 SGHTA and CDR2 FQGNSA come from the germline V gene. CDR3 coding DNA: TGTGCCAGCAGCCCTATCCAGGGGGGCCTCCACTTT. The encoded protein is CASSPIQGGLHF.

The rearrangement uses TRBV5-6 and TRBJ1-1, with unresolved D. Trimming shortened V by 3 bases and J by 7 bases, and 10 bases separated the two germline ends. Germline-derived CDR1 and CDR2 are SGHDT and YYEEEE. The CDR3 totals 12 residues. The CDR3 nucleotides read TGTGCCAGCAGCTCGATGACGGTTGAAGCTTTCTTT. Its protein product is CASSSMTVEAFF.

This chain joins TRBV6-2 or TRBV6-3 and TRBJ2-6; D remains unclear. The V and J ends lost 10 bases and 0 bases respectively, with 10 bases between them. Germline lookup yields CDR1 MNHEY and CDR2 SVGEGT. This CDR3 comprises 14 residues. The DNA of the CDR3 is TGTGCCACCAAATCGATCTCTGGGGCCAACGTCCTGACTTTC. It specifies CATKSISGANVLTF.

The V call is TRBV6-6, the J call TRBJ1-6; D not certain. Trimming left V 6 bases short and J 0 bases short, with 9 bases between. Germline CDR1 is MNHNY and CDR2 is SVGAGI (reference sequence). The CDR3 has 15 residues. In DNA form, the CDR3 reads TGTGCCAGCAGGGGTATAAGCTCCTATAATTCACCCCTCCACTTT. Its protein is CASRGISSYNSPLHF.

A word on this clonotype: A clone one base away is much larger, so this may be a read error. The V and J genes are TRBV9 and TRBJ1-5; D might be TRBD1 (5 bases). Between the trimmed V and J ends, which lost 4 bases and 7 bases, there was a span of 21 bases. From germline, CDR1 is SGDLS and CDR2 YYNGEE. The CDR3 extends over 16 amino acids. The CDR3 spells CASSTRDGALRQPQHF. CDR3 in DNA: TGTGCCAGCAGCACACGGGACGGGGCCTTGAGACAGCCCCAGCATTTT.

The V and J genes are TRBV25-1 and TRBJ1-1, with a possible D match to TRBD1 (6 bases). Trimming took 6 bases from V and 3 from J, leaving 11 bases between them. CDR1 MGHDK and CDR2 SYGVNS come from the germline V gene. CDR3 size: 13 residues. In DNA form, the CDR3 reads TGTGCCAGCAGATACCAGGGGTACACTGAAGCTTTCTTT. Its protein is CASRYQGYTEAFF.